Detailed here is one T cell receptor (beta chain). Its cognate antigen has yet to be identified. No quality values exist for individual bases; no much larger clone is one base distant. Participants in the prospective study were enrolled through a virtual design, were aged roughly 18 to 90 years, and lived in 24 United States geographic areas. In the prospective study, participants were assigned to cohorts based on the clinical history participants reported in a screening survey and a study questionnaire. For ImmuneRACE Cohort 3, a participant was defined as recovered based on two consecutive negative NP/OP PCR tests, clearance by a healthcare professional, or resolution of symptoms. Each participant in the prospective study had whole blood, serum and a nasopharyngeal or oropharyngeal swab collected by mobile phlebotomists. Prospective study participants could optionally give additional blood draws and questionnaires over an approximately 2-month period. Blood samples from the prospective study were shipped frozen or at room temperature prior to DNA extraction.

CDR1 SGHNT and CDR2 YENEEA are derived from the germline V gene. The CDR3 numbers 15 residues from cysteine through phenylalanine. Here the CDR3 DNA is all that survives: 45 bases in frame from base 1. V is pared back by 1 base and J by 2 bases, with 9 bases lying between the germline termini. This record belongs to a study of blood T cell repertoires in COVID-19 (dated by TCRdb to 2020 to 2021). In terms of the full investigation: Collaborator samples came from the United States, Italy and Spain and covered acute and convalescent phases of COVID-19. The material from the prospective study consisted of cDNA or gDNA derived from T cells, B-cell-depleted T cells, or PBMCs. Subjects who had been exposed to COVID-19, were actively infected with it, or had recovered from it provided the deeply sampled blood TCRbeta repertoires that made up the dataset. The repertoires were made available in a free public database intended to serve as a resource for research on the immune response to SARS-CoV-2. The samples were drawn from two sources: the first 160 participants of the ongoing ImmuneRACE study, and 1,000 to 1,500 subjects contributed by 6 global collaborators. The sample metadata nearly always contained a de-identified subject ID, COVID-19 status, age in years and sex. HLA class I and class II types, where available, came from metadata supplied by the sample provider rather than from assay-based typing. Broader findings and caveats from the paper: The quantity of clinical and demographic metadata differed by source and by participant and was supplied without curation.

The immunoSEQ Assay, a bias-controlled multiplex PCR, was used to amplify TCRbeta CDR3 regions from genomic DNA. Under the source paper's analysis protocol: Within the assay, amplification of reference gene primers was used to estimate how many nucleated cells each sample contained. Sequence reads were collapsed and filtered to measure the absolute abundance of every unique TCRbeta CDR3 rearrangement. For each sample, productive Simpson clonality was calculated by taking the square root of Simpson's diversity index across productive rearrangements. TCRdb mirrors the immuneACCESS table, restricted to in-frame sequences. Some clones are absent from its copies; in checked studies, under half trace to an unresolved V gene, and the reason for the others is unknown. V, J and clone size reflect that table, while D and trimming were determined from the DNA. This sample is represented by around 330,000 clones; roughly nine tenths of them were singletons. Approximately 5% of the sample rests with the top ten.

Sequencing input: PBMCs or T cells enriched from blood (not recorded which). This receptor chain uses TRBV11-3 and TRBJ2-1, with a weak D call of TRBD1 (6 bases match). The TCR was taken from a man between 60 and 75 years old who had recovered from COVID-19. The base sequence is TGTGCCAGCAGCTTAGGTGGGGGCACCTACAATGAGCAGTTCTTC. It specifies CASSLGGGTYNEQFF. Extended through the reference TRBV11-3 and TRBJ2-1 proteins, this CDR3 yields the full variable domain: EAGVVQSPRYKIIEKKQPVAFWCNPISGHNTLYWYLQNLGQGPELLIRYENEEAVDDSQLPKDRFSAERLKGVDSTLKIQPAELGDSAVYLCASSLGGGTYNEQFFGPGTRLTVL.